Here is one T cell receptor (beta chain) with its context. Its antigen is still unknown. Clones were sequenced by immunoSEQ multiplex PCR, and TCRdb holds only the in-frame ones, with some missing. The sample records roughly 180,000 clones, roughly nine tenths being singletons. These data belong to a study of T cell responses to AZD1222 COVID-19 vaccine. Study as a whole: Second-dose timings of about 4 or about 12 weeks were pooled. General study results and limits: With dominance at 160-218 and 743-854, vaccine-associated CD4 TCRs spanned spike. Only six or seven AZD1222 recipients tested seropositive at baseline. The sample set comprised mostly white British donors with more females, and clonal diversity was possibly underestimated.

V lost 7 bases to trimming and J lost 8 bases, with 17 bases between them. In germline, CDR1 is LNHDA, CDR2 SQIVND (reference sequence). The CDR3 is made up of 13 amino acids. This clonotype was obtained from an adult in good health. V gene TRBV19 combines with J gene TRBJ1-2; D call uncertain. The specimen comprised peripheral blood, sampled on day 0 of AZD1222 vaccination. In DNA form, the CDR3 reads TGTGCCAGTAAACTTGGAAAGAGGAGCGGCTACACCTTC. Translation: CASKLGKRSGYTF. The full variable domain, completed using reference TRBV19 and TRBJ1-2, is DGGITQSPKYLFRKEGQNVTLSCEQNLNHDAMYWYRQDPGQGLRLIYYSQIVNDFQKGDIAEGYSVSREKKESFPLTVTSAQKNPTAFYLCASKLGKRSGYTFGSGTRLTVV.